The clone carrying this T cell receptor (beta chain) turned up a few times. Its target is unknown. The data originate from a study of cytomegalovirus exposure and HLA in healthy donors. Overall study context: One earlier analysis, a look at 150 million to 200 million T cells, found 100 million to 130 million unique TCR beta sequences.

Use of 60 Vbeta and 13 Jbeta primers characterized the PCR. Only in-frame clones appear in the TCRdb table, and some are missing; sequencing was by immunoSEQ multiplex PCR. The sample shows 74,000 or so clones, over 70% of them seen only once. CDR3 length: 14 residues. Per germline, CDR1 PRHDT and CDR2 FYEKMQ (reference sequence). V lost 1 base and J 4 bases, leaving 10 bases between the germline ends. Study-wide results and caveats: Rarity marked most TCR sequences, yet some public TCRs occurred in many donors. For most TCR beta V segments, an earlier analysis put the productive rate at about 90% or about 30% of the time. There were several of the most significant clusters that appeared linked to common viral pathogens in a later analysis.

The sequence came from a woman between 40 and 50 years old in good health and CMV-seropositive. Sequences were obtained from PBMCs. The rearrangement links TRBV13 to TRBJ1-2; a possible D gene is TRBD1 (5 bases). The DNA for the CDR3 is TGTGCCAGCAGCTTAGAACAGGTGGGCTATGGCTACACCTTC. Protein sequence: CASSLEQVGYGYTF.